These 32 T cell receptor beta chains originate from one sample sequenced in a study of blood T cell repertoires in COVID-19. Libraries were prepared by immunoSEQ multiplex PCR; TCRdb keeps only in-frame clonotypes and omits some of them. Counted here are about 29,000 clones, around 92% occurring once; the ten biggest clones make up roughly 3.9%. Sequencing was done on a sample of peripheral blood. These TCRs come from a human donor in a cohort sampled during active COVID-19.

The chain couples TRBV6-2 or TRBV6-3 to TRBJ2-1; D remains ambiguous. The CDR3 runs to 12 residues. Trimming shortened V by 2 bases and J by 6 bases, and 5 bases separated the two germline ends. Germline V gene lookup returns CDR1 MNHEY and CDR2 SVGEGT. The CDR3 DNA sequence: TGTGCCAGCAGTTACGACACCAATGAGCAGTTCTTC. Its protein product is CASSYDTNEQFF.

The genes are TRBV3-1 (or the pseudogene TRBV3-2) and TRBJ1-2; D gene uncertain. Germline lookup yields CDR1 LGHDT and CDR2 YNNKEL (reference sequence). This CDR3 region has 15 residues. Trimming took 1 base from V and 8 from J, leaving 17 bases between them. CDR3 coding DNA: TGTGCCAGCAGCCAAGGTGGAGGGAGCATAGGAGGCTACACCTTC. As protein: CASSQGGGSIGGYTF.

The chain is built from TRBV9 and TRBJ2-7, with unresolved D. V dropped 2 bases and J dropped 6 bases, with 15 bases sitting between them. Germline V gene sequence: CDR1 SGDLS, CDR2 YYNGEE. The CDR3 extends over 14 amino acids. CDR3 sequence reads: CASSVLGSGGEQYF. The CDR3 DNA follows: TGTGCCAGCAGCGTTTTGGGTTCGGGTGGCGAGCAGTACTTC.

The V gene is TRBV18, the J gene TRBJ1-1; D call uncertain. V gave up 3 bases and J gave up 0 bases, with 5 bases separating them. CDR3 length: 13 residues. From germline, CDR1 is KGHSH and CDR2 LQKENI. CDR3 sequence reads: CASSPGVNTEAFF. The CDR3 DNA reads as TGTGCCAGCTCACCCGGGGTGAACACTGAAGCTTTCTTT.

V and J are TRBV28 and TRBJ2-2; 12 positions match TRBD2. The V gene's germline CDR1 is MDHEN and CDR2 SYDVKM. The CDR3 covers 15 residues. Trimming removed 5 bases from V and 6 bases from J; junction bases left unmatched: 4. The CDR3 is CASSPSGGAAGELFF. The CDR3 DNA reads as TGTGCCAGCAGTCCTAGCGGGGGGGCTGCCGGGGAGCTGTTTTTT.

This rearrangement joins TRBV19 to TRBJ2-3; maybe TRBD1 (5 bases). This CDR3 is 16 amino acids long. The germline V gene encodes CDR1 LNHDA and CDR2 SQIVND (reference sequence). Trimming stripped 2 bases from V and 0 bases from J, with 12 bases between. CDR3 protein: CASSISRTTSTDTQYF. CDR3 bases: TGTGCCAGTAGTATAAGCAGGACAACTAGCACAGATACGCAGTATTTT.

The chain carries TRBV7-3 and TRBJ2-7; TRBD1 is a possible D gene (5 bases). Germline assignment: CDR1 SGHTA and CDR2 FQGTGA. The CDR3 is made up of 13 amino acids. Trimming took 6 bases from V and 3 from J, leaving 12 bases between them. For the CDR3, the DNA is TGTGCCAGCAGTCTCCAGGGCGGCTACGAGCAGTACTTC. This encodes CASSLQGGYEQYF.

The rearrangement joins TRBV19 to TRBJ1-5, with unresolved D. V gave up 5 bases and J gave up 10 bases, with 15 bases separating them. CDR1 is LNHDA and CDR2 is SQIVND in the germline V gene (reference sequence). The CDR3 consists of 13 residues. In DNA form, the CDR3 reads TGTGCCAGTAGTGTCGGGATCCGCGACCCCCAGCATTTT. Amino acid sequence: CASSVGIRDPQHF.

This sequence joins TRBV12-3 or TRBV12-4 and TRBJ1-3; unclear D gene. V lost 10 bases, J lost 2 bases, and 6 bases lay in between. The CDR3 covers 11 residues. CDR3 nucleotides: TGTGCCACTACGGCTGGAAACACCATATATTTT. Amino acid sequence: CATTAGNTIYF.

The chain is built from TRBV19 and TRBJ1-2, with TRBD1 matching 12 bases. The CDR3 is made up of 15 amino acids. With 7 bases clipped from V and 7 bases from J, the junction kept 10 bases outside the gene matches. The germline V gene encodes CDR1 LNHDA and CDR2 SQIVND (reference sequence). CDR3 residues: CASTTPGTGGSGYTF. The CDR3, as DNA: TGTGCCAGTACCACCCCCGGGACAGGGGGCAGTGGCTACACCTTC.

The chain has TRBV5-4 and TRBJ2-5; 10 positions agree with TRBD2. Germline V lookup: CDR1 SGHNT, CDR2 YYREEE (reference sequence). There are 16 residues in the CDR3. V was pared by 1 base and J by 0 bases, with 3 bases of the junction left unmatched. Here the CDR3 DNA reads TGTGCCAGCAGCTTGAGGACTAGCGGATACCAAGAGACCCAGTACTTC. This translates into CASSLRTSGYQETQYF.

This clone was recorded once. This chain uses TRBV7-9 with TRBJ1-6; tentative D call: TRBD1 (6 bases). The germline gives CDR1 SEHNR, CDR2 FQNEAQ (reference sequence). Between the trimmed V and J ends, which lost 4 bases and 5 bases, there was a span of 12 bases. The CDR3 extends over 15 amino acids. For the CDR3, the DNA is TGTGCCAGCAGCTCACAGGGTCAAAATAATTCACCCCTCCACTTT. It is translated as CASSSQGQNNSPLHF.

The V and J genes are TRBV6-4 and TRBJ1-2; unclear D gene. Germline lookup yields CDR1 MRHNA and CDR2 SNTAGT. The CDR3 spans 14 residues. V dropped 0 bases and J dropped 4 bases, with 9 bases sitting between them. Here the CDR3 DNA reads TGTGCCAGCAGTGACTCGCAGCGAACCTATGGCTACACCTTC. Amino acids: CASSDSQRTYGYTF.

The chain joins TRBV23-1 to TRBJ2-5; D is unclear. TRBV23-1 is recorded as an ORF, its role being uncertain. The V end lost 11 bases, the J end lost 5 bases, and 9 bases lay between the germline ends. The CDR3 totals 10 residues. CDR3 protein: CAAPPETQYF. CDR3 nucleotide sequence: TGCGCCGCGCCCCCGGAGACCCAGTACTTC.

The chain carries TRBV2 and TRBJ2-7; 16 bases match TRBD2. This CDR3 region has 18 residues. J lost 6 bases, V lost 6 bases, and 14 bases had no gene match. Germline CDR1 is SNHLY and CDR2 is FYNNEI. The CDR3: CASRAPGLAGGRVPEQYF. The DNA of the CDR3 is TGTGCCAGCAGGGCTCCGGGACTAGCGGGGGGGCGTGTCCCCGAGCAGTACTTC. The variable domain in full, with the rest retrieved from reference TRBV2 and TRBJ2-7, is EPEVTQTPSHQVTQMGQEVILRCVPISNHLYFYWYRQILGQKVEFLVSFYNNEISEKSEIFDDQFSVERPDGSNFTLKIRSTKLEDSAMYFCASRAPGLAGGRVPEQYFGPGTRLTVT.

This clone appeared a single time. The rearrangement joins TRBV10-3 to TRBJ2-3; perhaps TRBD2 as D (6 bases). Germline V lookup: CDR1 ENHRY, CDR2 SYGVKD. Trimming shortened V by 3 bases and J by 1 base, and 8 bases separated the two germline ends. The CDR3 sequence is 14 residues long. CDR3 region: CAISDGGGTDTQYF. The CDR3 DNA reads TGTGCCATCAGTGACGGCGGGGGCACAGATACGCAGTATTTT.

The chain uses TRBV24-1 and TRBJ1-2; TRBD1 aligns across 7 bases. The V gene's germline CDR1 is KGHDR and CDR2 SFDVKD. This CDR3 is built from 14 residues. Losses at the gene ends were 4 bases for V and 6 bases for J; bases not matched to a gene: 7. CDR3 amino acids: CATSENTGVDGYTF. For the CDR3, the DNA is TGTGCCACCAGTGAAAATACAGGGGTCGATGGCTACACCTTC.

This chain joins TRBV6-6 and TRBJ2-3; a possible D gene is TRBD2 (7 bases). Germline CDR1 reads MNHNY; CDR2 reads SVGAGI (reference sequence). The CDR3 runs to 15 residues. With 9 bases removed from V and 0 bases from J, the gap between germline ends came to 16 bases. The DNA for the CDR3 is TGTGCCAGTTATGGACAGCGGGGTAGCACAGATACGCAGTATTTT. This codes for CASYGQRGSTDTQYF.

The chain links TRBV19 to TRBJ2-6, with 8 bases that match TRBD1. V was pared by 8 bases and J by 3 bases, with 6 bases of the junction left unmatched. The CDR3 is 15 amino acids. Germline CDR1 and CDR2: LNHDA and SQIVND (reference sequence). The CDR3 bases are TGTGCCAGTGCGGACAGGGCTAGTGGGGCCAACGTCCTGACTTTC. This sequence encodes CASADRASGANVLTF.

The chain links TRBV6-1 to TRBJ2-3, with a tentative D call TRBD2 (7 bases). Germline CDR1 and CDR2: MNHNS and SASEGT. Trimming cost V 3 bases and J 2 bases, with 15 bases left between them. The CDR3 has 16 residues. CDR3 in amino acids: CASSDPGGRDTDTQYF. The CDR3 nucleotides read TGTGCCAGCAGTGACCCGGGGGGCCGAGACACAGATACGCAGTATTTT.

The V and J genes are TRBV11-3 and TRBJ1-1; 10 nucleotides match TRBD1. After removal of 4 bases from V and 6 bases from J, the junction contained 5 bases not matched to a gene. CDR3 length equals 14 residues. The V gene's germline CDR1 is SGHNT and CDR2 YENEEA. For the CDR3, the DNA is TGTGCCAGCAGCTCAGGGGGGACAGGGGCTGAAGCTTTCTTT. Residues: CASSSGGTGAEAFF.

The rearrangement uses TRBV24-1 and TRBJ2-2, with 8 bases lining up with TRBD1. The CDR3 covers 17 residues. J lost 1 base, V lost 5 bases, and 8 bases had no gene match. Germline-derived CDR1 and CDR2 are KGHDR and SFDVKD. The CDR3 coding sequence is TGTGCCACCAGTGTAGGGCGTGGGACAGGGAACACCGGGGAGCTGTTTTTT. This codes for CATSVGRGTGNTGELFF.

This clone has a handful of counts. The chain links TRBV5-1 to TRBJ2-1; 8 bases agree with TRBD2. Germline V gene sequence: CDR1 SGHRS, CDR2 YFSETQ. The CDR3 has 16 amino acids. V lost 1 base, J lost 3 bases, and 6 bases stayed unmatched. The CDR3 region has the DNA TGCGCCAGCAGCTTGTCCGGGGGGGTTGGCTACAATGAGCAGTTCTTC. Translating it yields CASSLSGGVGYNEQFF.

This clone was seen once. The rearrangement joins TRBV15 to TRBJ1-6; the match to TRBD1 covers 9 bases. The V gene's germline CDR1 is LNHNV and CDR2 YYDKDF (reference sequence). The junction had 3 bases not matched to a gene; V was cut back by 2 bases and J by 7 bases. The CDR3 covers 15 residues. The CDR3 DNA sequence: TGTGCCACCAGCAGATCCGGGACAGGGAATTCACCCCTCCACTTT. This translates into CATSRSGTGNSPLHF.

This chain uses TRBV3-1 (or the pseudogene TRBV3-2) with TRBJ2-2; a weak D match, TRBD1 (5 bases). Germline values: CDR1 LGHDT, CDR2 YNNKEL (reference sequence). This CDR3 spans 16 amino acids. With 2 bases removed from V and 2 bases from J, the gap between germline ends came to 12 bases. Here the CDR3 reads CASSQRTRPNTGELFF. The CDR3 DNA is TGTGCCAGCAGCCAAAGGACAAGACCCAACACCGGGGAGCTGTTTTTT.

This chain connects TRBV18 to TRBJ1-5; D unclear. There are 14 residues in the CDR3. The V gene's germline CDR1 is KGHSH and CDR2 LQKENI. The V end lost 2 bases, the J end lost 0 bases, and 5 bases lay between the germline ends. DNA for the CDR3: TGTGCCAGCTCACCATCACTTAGCAATCAGCCCCAGCATTTT. Its protein is CASSPSLSNQPQHF.

The table lists this clone with a count of one. This rearrangement joins TRBV15 to TRBJ2-7, with TRBD2 identical over 10 bases. Unmatched junction bases numbered 7, after V lost 3 bases and J lost 2 bases. The CDR3 contains 16 residues. Germline V gene lookup returns CDR1 LNHNV and CDR2 YYDKDF (reference sequence). The CDR3 sequence is CATSRTLAGETYEQYF. The CDR3 coding sequence is TGTGCCACCAGCAGGACCCTAGCGGGGGAGACCTACGAGCAGTACTTC.

This clone occurred once. This chain joins TRBV7-2 and TRBJ2-1, with 9 bases fitting TRBD1. Germline CDR1 and CDR2: SGHTA and FQGNSA. Losses at the gene ends were 4 bases for V and 3 bases for J; bases not matched to a gene: 4. The CDR3 contains 15 residues. The CDR3 spells CASSSTGGYYNEQFF. The CDR3, as DNA: TGTGCCAGCAGCTCGACAGGGGGGTACTACAATGAGCAGTTCTTC.

J is TRBJ2-1 and V is TRBV7-9; 12 nucleotides line up with TRBD2. The V segment lost 5 bases and the J segment 6 bases; nucleotides outside the gene matches: 5. Germline V gene sequence: CDR1 SEHNR, CDR2 FQNEAQ (reference sequence). The CDR3 covers 15 residues. The CDR3 loop is CASSPSGGVINEQFF. DNA for the CDR3: TGTGCCAGCAGCCCTAGCGGGGGGGTAATCAATGAGCAGTTCTTC.

The chain employs TRBV3-1 (or the pseudogene TRBV3-2) and TRBJ2-5; 9 nucleotides align to TRBD2. The CDR3 loop spans 14 amino acids. With 0 bases clipped from V and 5 bases from J, the junction kept 1 base outside the gene matches. The germline CDR1 and CDR2 sequences are LGHDT and YNNKEL (reference sequence). CDR3 in amino acids: CASSQDTSGETQYF. CDR3 coding DNA: TGTGCCAGCAGCCAAGATACTAGCGGGGAGACCCAGTACTTC.

This chain links TRBV10-3 with TRBJ2-5, with 7 bases matching TRBD1. Germline CDR1 reads ENHRY; CDR2 reads SYGVKD. The CDR3 is 12 amino acids. V was pared by 10 bases and J by 2 bases, with 4 bases of the junction left unmatched. The chain's CDR3 is CATSQGQETQYF. In nucleotides, the CDR3 is TGTGCCACATCACAGGGGCAAGAGACCCAGTACTTC.

The chain has TRBV5-4 and TRBJ2-3, with 13 bases fitting TRBD2. Per the germline V gene, CDR1 is SGHNT and CDR2 is YYREEE (reference sequence). J was trimmed by 4 bases and V by 5 bases; bases with no gene match: 4. The CDR3 length is 15 residues. CDR3 residues: CASRLAGGRADTQYF. The CDR3 DNA sequence: TGTGCCAGCAGACTAGCGGGGGGGCGGGCAGATACGCAGTATTTT.